These 25 T cell receptor beta chains share one sample of origin, sequenced in a study of cytomegalovirus exposure and HLA in healthy donors. The PCR was carried out with 60 Vbeta primers and 13 Jbeta primers. Clones were sequenced by immunoSEQ multiplex PCR, and TCRdb holds only the in-frame ones, with some missing. The sample includes 110,000 to 150,000 clones, roughly 9.8% seen only once; the top ten take less than 2%. Sample: PBMCs. The receptors were gathered from a man in his fifties in good health and CMV-seronegative.

The V and J genes are TRBV2 and TRBJ2-7; 10 bases map to TRBD2. The V gene's germline CDR1 is SNHLY and CDR2 FYNNEI. Trimming removed 6 bases from V and 3 bases from J; junction bases left unmatched: 5. The CDR3 extends over 14 amino acids. The CDR3 coding sequence is TGTGCCAGCAGGAGAGCGGGAGGGCTCTACGAGCAGTACTTC. Translating it yields CASRRAGGLYEQYF.

This clone turned up a few times. The V and J genes are TRBV5-1 and TRBJ2-3; 10 bases line up with TRBD2. This CDR3 is 14 amino acids long. Trimming took 4 bases from V and 12 from J; bases not matched to a gene: 11. Germline V gives CDR1 SGHRS, CDR2 YFSETQ. The CDR3 here is CASSPSLAGGFQYF. DNA for the CDR3: TGCGCCAGCAGCCCTTCATTAGCGGGGGGCTTTCAGTATTTT.

This clone was seen a few times. CDR3 protein: CASRELAGDYEQYF. Here the CDR3 DNA reads TGTGCCAGCAGGGAGCTAGCGGGAGACTACGAGCAGTACTTC. The rearrangement joins TRBV6-1 to TRBJ2-7, with 10 bases that match TRBD2. The CDR3 covers 14 residues. V lost 6 bases to trimming and J lost 3 bases; unmatched junction nucleotides: 5. Germline-derived CDR1 and CDR2 are MNHNS and SASEGT.

This chain connects TRBV6-6 to TRBJ1-1; 11 bases match TRBD1. With 7 bases clipped from V and 3 bases from J, the junction kept 4 bases outside the gene matches. This CDR3 is built from 14 residues. The germline V gene encodes CDR1 MNHNY and CDR2 SVGAGI (reference sequence). CDR3 protein: CASTRGQGDTEAFF. The CDR3 DNA reads as TGTGCCAGCACCCGGGGACAGGGGGACACTGAAGCTTTCTTT.

This clone has a handful of counts. This chain uses TRBV30 with TRBJ2-7, with TRBD2 as a possible D gene (7 bases). The CDR3 covers 14 residues. Trimming pared 4 bases from V and 5 bases from J, leaving 18 bases between. From germline, CDR1 is GTSNPN and CDR2 SVGIG (reference sequence). The CDR3 bases are TGTGCCTGGACTCGACGCGGGGGCAGCCACGAGCAGTACTTC. Protein product: CAWTRRGGSHEQYF.

V usage is TRBV19 and J usage is TRBJ1-6; 7 bases match TRBD1. Germline-derived CDR1 and CDR2 are LNHDA and SQIVND (reference sequence). This CDR3 spans 14 amino acids. V shed 5 bases and J 8 bases; nucleotides not matched to a gene: 6. CDR3: CASSLGTEDSPLHF. For the CDR3, the DNA is TGTGCCAGTAGTCTTGGGACAGAAGATTCACCCCTCCACTTT.

The chain is built from TRBV4-2 and TRBJ2-5; D may be TRBD2 (5 bases). The CDR3 length is 16 residues. V was cut by 3 bases and J by 5 bases, with 19 bases left in between. The germline CDR1 and CDR2 sequences are LGHNA and YNFKEQ. This chain's CDR3 is CASSQSEDAPGETQYF. The DNA for the CDR3 is TGTGCCAGCAGCCAGTCCGAGGACGCCCCGGGGGAGACCCAGTACTTC.

This sequence joins TRBV10-3 and TRBJ1-5, with D unresolved. This CDR3 contains 12 residues. From germline, CDR1 is ENHRY and CDR2 SYGVKD. With 6 bases removed from V and 3 bases from J, the gap between germline ends came to 6 bases. The DNA of the CDR3 is TGTGCCATCAGGTCAGACAATCAGCCCCAGCATTTT. Translated, it gives CAIRSDNQPQHF.

Only a few counts were recorded for this clone. The chain uses TRBV19 and TRBJ1-2, with D tentatively TRBD1 (5 bases). From germline, CDR1 is LNHDA and CDR2 SQIVND (reference sequence). CDR3 length: 15 amino acids. Between the trimmed V and J ends, which lost 7 bases and 4 bases, there was a span of 19 bases. CDR3 loop: CASTQTEGAVYGYTF. In DNA, the CDR3 is TGTGCCAGTACCCAAACCGAAGGGGCAGTCTATGGCTACACCTTC.

This clone has more than one count but fewer than ten. The chain links TRBV2 to TRBJ2-2, with D perhaps TRBD2 (5 bases). CDR1 is SNHLY and CDR2 is FYNNEI in the germline V gene. CDR3 length: 13 amino acids. V was clipped by 3 bases and J by 7 bases, with 9 bases between them. The CDR3 reads CASSDSVGGELFF. The DNA for the CDR3 is TGTGCCAGCAGTGATAGCGTGGGCGGGGAGCTGTTTTTT.

This chain uses TRBV9 with TRBJ2-7, with 11 bases lining up with TRBD2. The CDR3 is 15 residues long. With V trimmed by 6 bases and J by 1 base, 6 bases remained unmatched. CDR1 SGDLS and CDR2 YYNGEE come from the germline V gene. CDR3 loop: CASTYGTSGSYEQYF. CDR3 coding DNA: TGTGCCAGCACCTACGGGACTAGCGGTTCCTACGAGCAGTACTTC. Together with reference TRBV9 and TRBJ2-7, the CDR3 gives the full variable domain: DSGVTQTPKHLITATGQRVTLRCSPRSGDLSVYWYQQSLDQGLQFLIQYYNGEERAKGNILERFSAQQFPDLHSELNLSSLELGDSALYFCASTYGTSGSYEQYFGPGTRLTVT.

This clone ranks as medium-sized. The V and J genes are TRBV2 and TRBJ2-7; D may be TRBD2 (6 bases). The CDR3 has 17 residues. V was trimmed by 6 bases and J by 0 bases, leaving 21 bases between them. The germline gives CDR1 SNHLY, CDR2 FYNNEI. For the CDR3, the DNA is TGTGCCAGCAGCGCCCCATATGGTAGCGGCGCCTCCTACGAGCAGTACTTC. Its translation: CASSAPYGSGASYEQYF.

The rearrangement joins TRBV28 to TRBJ1-3, with no clear D. Trimming cost V 5 bases and J 6 bases, with 17 bases left between them. The germline CDR1 and CDR2 sequences are MDHEN and SYDVKM. The CDR3 is 15 residues long. In DNA form, the CDR3 reads TGTGCCAGCAGTGTTTCAGGTTTAAACTTAAACACCATATATTTT. Translating it yields CASSVSGLNLNTIYF.

This chain uses TRBV19 with TRBJ2-1; no clear D gene. The CDR3 contains 14 residues. CDR1 is LNHDA and CDR2 is SQIVND in the germline V gene (reference sequence). V dropped 6 bases and J dropped 0 bases, with 9 bases sitting between them. CDR3 bases: TGTGCCAGTAGCCCGTGGAGCTCCTACAATGAGCAGTTCTTC. Protein: CASSPWSSYNEQFF.

This clone occurred a few times. V gene TRBV19 combines with J gene TRBJ1-1, with TRBD1 identical over 8 bases. The V segment lost 7 bases and the J segment 5 bases; nucleotides outside the gene matches: 6. Per germline, CDR1 LNHDA and CDR2 SQIVND (reference sequence). The CDR3 is made up of 13 amino acids. CDR3: CASTSWTGTEAFF. The CDR3 DNA reads as TGTGCCAGTACCTCATGGACAGGGACTGAAGCTTTCTTT.

V usage is TRBV20-1 and J usage is TRBJ1-1, with 9 bases identical to TRBD1. Trimming removed 4 bases from V and 10 bases from J; junction bases left unmatched: 4. CDR3 size: 11 residues. Germline-derived CDR1 and CDR2 are DFQATT and SNEGSKA (reference sequence). Here the CDR3 reads CSAKQGAGAFF. The CDR3 nucleotides are TGCAGTGCTAAACAGGGGGCCGGAGCTTTCTTT.

This clone was counted only a few times. This chain connects TRBV28 to TRBJ2-7; 11 positions agree with TRBD1. The CDR3 consists of 15 residues. Germline V gene data show CDR1 as MDHEN and CDR2 as SYDVKM. Trimming took 3 bases from V and 1 from J; bases not matched to a gene: 2. The CDR3 sequence: CASSFGTGGSYEQYF. The CDR3, as DNA: TGTGCCAGCAGTTTCGGGACAGGGGGTTCCTACGAGCAGTACTTC.

This clone was observed a single time. The chain uses TRBV2 and TRBJ2-7, with 8 bases that match TRBD1. Trimming removed 10 bases from V and 0 bases from J; junction bases left unmatched: 5. This CDR3 spans 13 amino acids. Germline V gives CDR1 SNHLY, CDR2 FYNNEI. CDR3 sequence: CATTGQDSYEQYF. The CDR3 DNA is TGTGCCACCACGGGACAGGACTCCTACGAGCAGTACTTC.

This clone has just a few counts. The chain has TRBV5-8 and TRBJ1-1; no firm D call. The CDR3 is 13 amino acids. V was clipped by 2 bases and J by 8 bases, with 13 bases between them. Per the germline V gene, CDR1 is SGHTS and CDR2 is YDEGEE. The DNA of the CDR3 is TGTGCCAGCAGCTTACGTAGGTCCAGGGAAGCTTTCTTT. The encoded protein is CASSLRRSREAFF.

The rearrangement links TRBV2 to TRBJ1-2; no clear D. V was shortened by 6 bases and J by 5 bases, with 10 bases between the two germline ends. Germline V gene sequence: CDR1 SNHLY, CDR2 FYNNEI. CDR3 length equals 12 residues. The CDR3 reads CASSRREYGYTF. CDR3 in DNA: TGTGCCAGCAGCCGGCGGGAGTATGGCTACACCTTC.

The chain employs TRBV7-2 and TRBJ2-1; 11 nucleotides align to TRBD2. This CDR3 region has 18 residues. Germline assignment: CDR1 SGHTA and CDR2 FQGNSA. The V segment lost 3 bases and the J segment 7 bases; nucleotides outside the gene matches: 14. CDR3 nucleotides: TGTGCCAGCAGCTTCTGGCCCTCTACTAGCGGGAGTTTGAATGAGCAGTTCTTC. Protein sequence: CASSFWPSTSGSLNEQFF.

This clone was detected ten times or more. The chain carries TRBV4-1 and TRBJ2-6, with D perhaps matching TRBD2 (5 bases). Germline CDR1 reads MGHRA; CDR2 reads YSYEKL. V was pared by 0 bases and J by 0 bases, with 9 bases between. The CDR3 has 17 residues. Written as DNA, the CDR3 is TGCGCCAGCAGCCAAGAAGCGGTGAGCTCTGGGGCCAACGTCCTGACTTTC. Amino acids: CASSQEAVSSGANVLTF.

The table lists this clone with a few counts. This chain's CDR3 is CASSWDRGVGAFF. The CDR3 DNA is TGTGCCAGCAGCTGGGACAGGGGGGTGGGAGCTTTCTTT. V and J are TRBV5-4 and TRBJ1-1, with 11 positions matching TRBD1. The CDR3 length is 13 residues. The germline V gene encodes CDR1 SGHNT and CDR2 YYREEE (reference sequence). Unmatched junction bases numbered 5, after V lost 3 bases and J lost 10 bases.

This clone was counted only a few times. V usage is TRBV19 and J usage is TRBJ2-1, with a weak D call TRBD2 (5 bases). CDR3 length equals 15 residues. CDR1 is LNHDA and CDR2 is SQIVND in the germline V gene (reference sequence). The V gene lost 5 bases and the J gene lost 3 bases, with 14 bases spanning the gap. The CDR3 sequence is CASSVERTHYNEQFF. The DNA of the CDR3 is TGTGCCAGTAGTGTGGAGCGGACCCACTACAATGAGCAGTTCTTC.

The chain combines TRBV2 with TRBJ2-5, with D possibly TRBD1 on 6 matching bases. TRBJ2-7 matches the DNA end more closely, so the J call is doubtful. The germline CDR1 and CDR2 sequences are SNHLY and FYNNEI. The CDR3 is 15 amino acids. Here the CDR3 DNA reads TGTGCCAGCAGGGAAAGGACAGCTAAAGACTACGAGCAGTACTTC. Amino acids: CASRERTAKDYEQYF.